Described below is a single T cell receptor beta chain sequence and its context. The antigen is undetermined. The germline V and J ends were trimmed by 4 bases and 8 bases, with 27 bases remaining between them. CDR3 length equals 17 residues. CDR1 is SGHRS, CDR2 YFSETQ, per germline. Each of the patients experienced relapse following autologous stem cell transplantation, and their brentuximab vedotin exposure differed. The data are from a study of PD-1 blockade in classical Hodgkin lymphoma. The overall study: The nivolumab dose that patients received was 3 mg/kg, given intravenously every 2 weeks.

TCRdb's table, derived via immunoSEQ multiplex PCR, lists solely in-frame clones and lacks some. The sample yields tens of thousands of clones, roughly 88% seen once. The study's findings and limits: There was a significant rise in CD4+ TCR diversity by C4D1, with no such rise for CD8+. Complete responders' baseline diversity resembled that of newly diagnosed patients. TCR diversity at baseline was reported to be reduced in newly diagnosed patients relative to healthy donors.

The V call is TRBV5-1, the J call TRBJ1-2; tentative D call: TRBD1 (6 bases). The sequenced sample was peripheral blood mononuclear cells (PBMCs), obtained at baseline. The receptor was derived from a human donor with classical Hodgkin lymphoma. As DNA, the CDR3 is TGCGCCAGCAGCCCCCAGGAATTCGGGGGCGTTGGGGAGGGCTACACCTTC. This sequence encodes CASSPQEFGGVGEGYTF.